This T cell receptor beta chain was captured by sequencing in a study of Ad26.COV2.S vaccination and SARS-CoV-2 variants. As to this clone: Its antigen is as yet unknown.

Notes on the study in general: Reportedly, spike-specific CD8+ and CD4+ T cell responses achieved substantial breadth once vaccination had taken place.

Measured with immunoSEQ multiplex PCR; TCRdb has only the in-frame clones, and not every one. The sample records 350,000 to 500,000 clones, roughly 90% being singletons. The CDR3 has 13 amino acids. Trimming pared 0 bases from V and 9 bases from J, leaving 12 bases between. Germline V gene data show CDR1 as SGHRS and CDR2 as YFSETQ. Described treatment: roughly 18 received Ad26.COV2.S at low or high dose, single or two shots; roughly 5 received placebo; per-sample allocation not given. The investigators took samples on day 63 after the first vaccine or placebo injection. An Ad26 vector was used to express Wuhan-strain SARS-CoV-2 spike as the vaccine.

The rearrangement uses TRBV5-1 and TRBJ1-1; D call uncertain. The sequences come from peripheral blood, collected in a trial of Ad26.COV2.S vaccine versus placebo. The source is a person aged 18-60 years who received the Ad26.COV2.S COVID-19 vaccine or a placebo. CDR3 bases: TGCGCCAGCAGCTTGGAGGTTTGGCAGAAAGCTTTCTTT. It codes for CASSLEVWQKAFF.